This paragraph covers one T cell receptor beta chain sequence. Its antigen remains unknown. These data come from a study of cytomegalovirus exposure and HLA in healthy donors. The primer mix had 60 Vbeta and 13 Jbeta primers. Measured with immunoSEQ multiplex PCR; TCRdb has only the in-frame clones, and not every one. The sample includes approximately 130,000 clones, approximately 85% of them seen just once. Study outcomes and limitations: Versus the approximately 700-donor mean, an Asian-associated ancestry cluster reportedly showed fewer N-insertions in a later analysis. Because they were indistinguishable, some V segments, including TRBV6-2 and TRBV6-3, were excluded. Most TCR sequences were seen very rarely across donors, but some public TCRs occurred in many.

J lost 6 bases, V lost 5 bases, and 13 bases had no gene match. This CDR3 region has 16 residues. Germline CDR1 and CDR2: LGHNA and YNFKEQ. V usage is TRBV4-2 and J usage is TRBJ2-7, with 10 nucleotides matching TRBD2. Material for sequencing was PBMCs. This TCR was sampled from a woman aged 25 to 45 in good health and CMV-seropositive. CDR3 DNA sequence: TGTGCCAGCAGCTTCCCCGGCGGAGCTAGCGGGGGCGAGCAGTACTTC. Translating it yields CASSFPGGASGGEQYF.